The 6 T cell receptor beta chains in this list originate from one sample, sequenced in a study of identical twins. TCRdb re-analysed the 5' RACE reads in MiXCR, keeping a single row per CDR3 protein. This sample yields hundreds of thousands of distinct CDR3 sequences, of which about 20% are seen a single time; around 13% belongs to the top ten. This sample was shared with a second study, whose subject was T cells expressing NK-cell markers.

Sequences were obtained from PBMCs. The receptors come from a woman under 30 in good health.

This clonotype was recorded a few times. The V gene is TRBV6-5, the J gene TRBJ2-2; D unclear. CDR1 is MNHEY and CDR2 is SVGAGI in the germline V gene. The CDR3 sequence is 17 residues long. The V and J ends lost 0 bases and 3 bases respectively, with 14 bases between them. The DNA of the CDR3 is TGTGCCAGCAGTTACTCGAAGTACCAGGTGGACACCGGGGAGCTGTTTTTT. This codes for CASSYSKYQVDTGELFF.

Of note for this clonotype: One junction end does not reproduce the germline sequence, and a read error may be involved. The V gene is TRBV10-3, the J gene TRBJ2-7; 9 nucleotides line up with TRBD1. Per the germline V gene, CDR1 is ENHRY and CDR2 is SYGVKD. CDR3 length equals 11 residues. The CDR3, as DNA: TGTGCCATCAGTGAAGGGGACAGGGCCTTCTTC. It is translated as CAISEGDRAFF.

This rearrangement joins TRBV6-6 to TRBJ1-5; no reliable D call. Trimming cost V 2 bases and J 5 bases, with 7 bases left between them. There are 13 residues in the CDR3. The germline CDR1 and CDR2 sequences are MNHNY and SVGAGI (reference sequence). The CDR3 sequence is CASSYPGDQPQHF. DNA for the CDR3: TGTGCCAGCAGTTACCCGGGAGATCAGCCCCAGCATTTT.

This chain links TRBV20-1 with TRBJ2-3; 9 bases fit TRBD2. CDR3 length: 15 amino acids. Losses at the gene ends were 7 bases for V and 2 bases for J; bases not matched to a gene: 10. From germline, CDR1 is DFQATT and CDR2 SNEGSKA (reference sequence). CDR3 region: CSVISTSGYTDTQYF. The CDR3 DNA reads as TGCAGTGTCATATCGACTAGCGGTTACACAGATACGCAGTATTTT.

This sequence joins TRBV29-1 and TRBJ2-3; weak D call: TRBD2 (5 bases). This CDR3 has 12 residues. V was shortened by 3 bases and J by 4 bases, with 8 bases between the two germline ends. The germline CDR1 and CDR2 sequences are SQVTM and ANQGSEA. The CDR3 coding sequence is TGCAGCGTTGACTACGGGGCAGATACGCAGTATTTT. Protein sequence: CSVDYGADTQYF.

This clonotype was counted only a few times. This chain uses TRBV12-5 with TRBJ2-1; the match to TRBD1 covers 7 bases. CDR3 size: 11 residues. Looked up from germline, CDR1 is LGHNT and CDR2 is FRNRAP. V gave up 6 bases and J gave up 7 bases; unmatched junction bases: 0. The CDR3 spells CASGTGNEQFF. DNA for the CDR3: TGTGCTAGTGGGACAGGGAATGAGCAGTTCTTC.